What follows are 7 T cell receptor beta chains derived from one specimen sequenced in a study of shared clonotypes between healthy human individuals. TCRdb's copy holds only in-frame clones and misses some; the assay was immunoSEQ multiplex PCR. The data show a few million clones, 90% to 96% seen once. The sequencing input was naive CD4+ T cells sorted from blood. Subset here: CD45RA+ positively selected. These receptors were collected from a man aged 18-30 years in good health.

This chain joins TRBV5-1 and TRBJ2-7; TRBD2 might be the D (6 bases). CDR1 SGHRS and CDR2 YFSETQ come from the germline V gene. The CDR3 is 14 residues long. Trimming removed 4 bases at V and 7 bases at J, with 18 bases between. The CDR3 DNA follows: TGCGCCAGCAGCCGCGGGGAAACCGCTTGGGAGCAGTACTTC. Protein product: CASSRGETAWEQYF.

A remark on this clone: This same CDR3 is encoded by further DNA sequences in the sample. This chain uses TRBV11-2 with TRBJ2-1; 7 bases agree with TRBD1. CDR3 length: 15 residues. The germline gives CDR1 SGHAT, CDR2 FQNNGV. V lost 0 bases to trimming and J lost 2 bases; unmatched junction nucleotides: 1. The CDR3: CASSLEGTAYNEQFF. The CDR3 coding sequence is TGTGCCAGCAGCTTAGAAGGGACAGCCTACAATGAGCAGTTCTTC. Complete variable domain (other parts from reference TRBV11-2 and TRBJ2-1): EAGVAQSPRYKIIEKRQSVAFWCNPISGHATLYWYQQILGQGPKLLIQFQNNGVVDDSQLPKDRFSAERLKGVDSTLKIQPAKLEDSAVYLCASSLEGTAYNEQFFGPGTRLTVL.

This rearrangement joins TRBV7-2 to TRBJ2-2; possibly TRBD1 for D (5 bases). V dropped 2 bases and J dropped 1 base, with 11 bases sitting between them. The CDR3 spans 16 residues. Germline-derived CDR1 and CDR2 are SGHTA and FQGNSA. CDR3 sequence: CASSLRQGLNTGELFF. For the CDR3, the DNA is TGTGCCAGCAGCTTAAGGCAGGGTCTGAACACCGGGGAGCTGTTTTTT.

The chain is built from TRBV5-1 and TRBJ2-5, with a possible D match to TRBD1 (5 bases). CDR1 and CDR2 (germline): SGHRS, YFSETQ. The germline V and J ends were trimmed by 0 bases and 5 bases, with 14 bases remaining between them. There are 15 residues in the CDR3. The CDR3 DNA follows: TGCGCCAGCAGCTTGGGGCCCCAGGGTAGGGAGACCCAGTACTTC. Translation: CASSLGPQGRETQYF.

V and J are TRBV5-8 and TRBJ2-3; 9 bases agree with TRBD2. V dropped 4 bases and J dropped 2; count of bases not matched to a gene: 8. This CDR3 contains 16 residues. Germline values: CDR1 SGHTS, CDR2 YDEGEE. CDR3 nucleotides: TGTGCCAGCAGCCTCGGGCTAGCGGGAAACACAGATACGCAGTATTTT. The encoded protein is CASSLGLAGNTDTQYF. Full variable domain (outside the CDR3, taken from reference TRBV5-8 and TRBJ2-3): EAGVTQSPTHLIKTRGQQATLRCSPISGHTSVYWYQQALGLGLQFLLWYDEGEERNRGNFPPRFSGRQFPNYSSELNVNALELEDSALYLCASSLGLAGNTDTQYFGPGTRLTVL.

The V and J genes are TRBV18 and TRBJ2-5; TRBD2 agrees at 12 bases. V shed 5 bases, J shed 3 bases, and the junction held 13 bases outside the gene matches. The germline V gene encodes CDR1 KGHSH and CDR2 LQKENI. CDR3 length: 18 amino acids. CDR3 in amino acids: CASSKGLAGGPDEETQYF. As DNA, the CDR3 is TGTGCCAGCTCAAAGGGTCTAGCGGGAGGGCCGGATGAAGAGACCCAGTACTTC. Full variable domain (remainder filled in from reference TRBV18 and TRBJ2-5): NAGVMQNPRHLVRRRGQEARLRCSPMKGHSHVYWYRQLPEEGLKFMVYLQKENIIDESGMPKERFSAEFPKEGPSILRIQQVVRGDSAAYFCASSKGLAGGPDEETQYFGPGTRLLVL.

The chain joins TRBV19 to TRBJ1-2; 7 bases line up with TRBD1. The ends lost 4 bases at V and 4 bases at J; junction bases unmatched: 6. The CDR3 covers 14 residues. CDR1 LNHDA and CDR2 SQIVND come from the germline V gene (reference sequence). The CDR3 sequence is CASSTQGGAYGYTF. CDR3 coding DNA: TGTGCCAGTAGTACTCAGGGGGGAGCCTATGGCTACACCTTC. The full variable domain, with the rest looked up from reference TRBV19 and TRBJ1-2, is DGGITQSPKYLFRKEGQNVTLSCEQNLNHDAMYWYRQDPGQGLRLIYYSQIVNDFQKGDIAEGYSVSREKKESFPLTVTSAQKNPTAFYLCASSTQGGAYGYTFGSGTRLTVV.